This T cell receptor beta chain stems from a study of long-term antiretroviral therapy in people with HIV. They ran version v3.0 of the immunoSEQ assay at survey level. Generated by immunoSEQ multiplex PCR, the TCRdb table keeps only in-frame clones and is missing some. The sample records some 16,000 clones, around 74% being singletons. Sample share makes this clone medium-sized. Its antigen is not identified. Study results and limitations: In samples taken after ART, diversity increased but remained below transplant donor control levels.

In germline, CDR1 is MDHEN, CDR2 SYDVKM. The CDR3 has 12 residues. V was clipped by 5 bases and J by 8 bases, with 12 bases between them. The sequencing used unsorted PBMCs, collected less than 2.2 years before starting antiretroviral therapy. The rearrangement joins TRBV28 to TRBJ1-1; no firm D call. The sequence came from a man aged 25 to 45 with HIV. The CDR3 is CASSLLRREAFF. CDR3 in DNA: TGTGCCAGCAGTCTTTTAAGACGAGAAGCTTTCTTT.